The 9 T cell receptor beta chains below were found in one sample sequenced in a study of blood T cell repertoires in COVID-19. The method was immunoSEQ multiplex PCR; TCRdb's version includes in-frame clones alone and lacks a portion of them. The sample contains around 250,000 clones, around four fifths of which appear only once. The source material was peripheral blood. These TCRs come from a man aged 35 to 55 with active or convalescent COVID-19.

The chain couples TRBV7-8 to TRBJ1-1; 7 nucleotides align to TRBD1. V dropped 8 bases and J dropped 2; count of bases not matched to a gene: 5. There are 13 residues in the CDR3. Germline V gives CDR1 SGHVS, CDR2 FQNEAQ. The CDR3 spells CASSTGRNTEAFF. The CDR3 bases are TGTGCCAGCTCGACAGGGAGAAACACTGAAGCTTTCTTT.

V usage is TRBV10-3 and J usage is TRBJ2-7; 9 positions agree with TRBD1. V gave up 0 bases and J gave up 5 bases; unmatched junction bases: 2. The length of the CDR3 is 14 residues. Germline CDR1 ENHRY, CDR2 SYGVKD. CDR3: CAISESGQGHEQYF. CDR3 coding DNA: TGTGCCATCAGTGAGTCGGGACAGGGCCACGAGCAGTACTTC.

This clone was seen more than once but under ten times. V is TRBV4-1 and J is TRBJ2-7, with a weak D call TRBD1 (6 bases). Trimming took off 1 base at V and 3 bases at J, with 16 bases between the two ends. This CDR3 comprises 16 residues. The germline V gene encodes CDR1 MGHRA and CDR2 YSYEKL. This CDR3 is CASSQVARAGDYEQYF. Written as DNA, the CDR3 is TGCGCCAGCAGCCAAGTAGCCCGGGCAGGGGACTACGAGCAGTACTTC.

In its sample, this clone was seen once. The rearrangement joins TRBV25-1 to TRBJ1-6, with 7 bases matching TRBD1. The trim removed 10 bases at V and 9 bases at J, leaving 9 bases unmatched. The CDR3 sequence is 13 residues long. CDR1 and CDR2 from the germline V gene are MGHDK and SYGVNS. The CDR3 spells CATQTGKASPLHF. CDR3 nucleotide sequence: TGTGCCACCCAGACAGGGAAAGCTTCACCCCTCCACTTT.

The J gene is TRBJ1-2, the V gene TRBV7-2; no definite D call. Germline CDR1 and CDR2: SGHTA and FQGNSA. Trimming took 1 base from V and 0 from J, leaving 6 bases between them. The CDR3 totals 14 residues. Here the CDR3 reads CASSLVGANYGYTF. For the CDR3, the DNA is TGTGCCAGCAGCTTAGTAGGAGCTAACTATGGCTACACCTTC.

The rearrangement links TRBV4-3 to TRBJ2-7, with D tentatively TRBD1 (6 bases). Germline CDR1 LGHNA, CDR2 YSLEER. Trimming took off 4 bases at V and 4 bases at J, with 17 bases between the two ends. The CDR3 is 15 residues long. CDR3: CASSPTTGNQYEQYF. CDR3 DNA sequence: TGCGCCAGCAGCCCTACTACAGGGAACCAATACGAGCAGTACTTC.

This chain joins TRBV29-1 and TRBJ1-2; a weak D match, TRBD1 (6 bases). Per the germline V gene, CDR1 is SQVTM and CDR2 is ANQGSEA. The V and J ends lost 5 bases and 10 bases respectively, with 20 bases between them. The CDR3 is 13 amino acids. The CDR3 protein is CSVLVQGPEDYTF. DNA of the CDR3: TGCAGCGTTTTAGTACAGGGCCCGGAAGACTACACCTTC.

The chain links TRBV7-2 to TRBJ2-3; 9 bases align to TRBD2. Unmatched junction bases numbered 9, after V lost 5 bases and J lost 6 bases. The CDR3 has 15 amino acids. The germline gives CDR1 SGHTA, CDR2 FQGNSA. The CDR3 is CASSPVRGGRDTQYF. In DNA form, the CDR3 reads TGTGCCAGCAGCCCCGTGCGGGGGGGCCGGGATACGCAGTATTTT. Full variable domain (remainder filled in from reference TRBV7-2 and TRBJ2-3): GAGVSQSPSNKVTEKGKDVELRCDPISGHTALYWYRQSLGQGLEFLIYFQGNSAPDKSGLPSDRFSAERTGGSVSTLTIQRTQQEDSAVYLCASSPVRGGRDTQYFGPGTRLTVL.

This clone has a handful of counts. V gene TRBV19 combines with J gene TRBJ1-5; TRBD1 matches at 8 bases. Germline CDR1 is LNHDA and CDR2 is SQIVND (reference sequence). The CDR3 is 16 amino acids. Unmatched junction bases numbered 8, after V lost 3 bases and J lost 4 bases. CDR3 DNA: TGTGCCAGTAGTATCCCCCGACAGGGGAGAAATCAGCCCCAGCATTTT. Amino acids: CASSIPRQGRNQPQHF. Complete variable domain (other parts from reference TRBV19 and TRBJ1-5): DGGITQSPKYLFRKEGQNVTLSCEQNLNHDAMYWYRQDPGQGLRLIYYSQIVNDFQKGDIAEGYSVSREKKESFPLTVTSAQKNPTAFYLCASSIPRQGRNQPQHFGDGTRLSIL.